These 3 T cell receptor beta chains were sequenced from one sample in a study of lymphopenia after photon versus proton radiotherapy. Measured with immunoSEQ multiplex PCR; TCRdb has only the in-frame clones, and not every one. The profile shows 43,000 or so clones, over 75% of them singletons. Source: peripheral blood, taken from a patient treated with photon-based radiotherapy. The receptors here all came from a middle-aged man with gastric cancer.

CDR3 amino acids: CASSFAGNSNQPQHF. The CDR3 nucleotides are TGTGCCAGCAGCTTTGCCGGGAATAGCAATCAGCCCCAGCATTTT. This chain connects TRBV7-9 to TRBJ1-5; no definite D call. CDR3 length: 15 residues. Germline V lookup: CDR1 SEHNR, CDR2 FQNEAQ (reference sequence). V shed 3 bases and J shed 0 bases, with 9 bases lying between them.

The chain joins TRBV6-5 to TRBJ1-1; the match to TRBD1 covers 7 bases. The CDR3 extends over 16 amino acids. J was trimmed by 0 bases and V by 2 bases; bases with no gene match: 6. Germline assignment: CDR1 MNHEY and CDR2 SVGAGI. The CDR3 region has the DNA TGTGCCAGCAGTTACGTCAGGGGGGGACTGAACACTGAAGCTTTCTTT. It encodes CASSYVRGGLNTEAFF.

The chain uses TRBV5-1 and TRBJ2-3, with unresolved D. The germline V and J ends were trimmed by 0 bases and 1 base, with 9 bases remaining between them. CDR1 SGHRS and CDR2 YFSETQ come from the germline V gene. This CDR3 comprises 15 residues. CDR3 DNA sequence: TGCGCCAGCAGCTTGGCAAACCGGGGCACAGATACGCAGTATTTT. This gives the protein CASSLANRGTDTQYF.